The 15 T cell receptor beta chains below come from one sample, sequenced in a study of T cell responses to AZD1222 COVID-19 vaccine. TCRdb's copy holds only in-frame clones and misses some; the assay was immunoSEQ multiplex PCR. The data hold 100,000 to 150,000 clones, with 90% observed a single time. Sequencing used peripheral blood, obtained on day 0 of AZD1222 vaccination. The receptors shown here come from an adult in good health.

The rearrangement links TRBV30 to TRBJ2-5, with 7 positions matching TRBD2. Germline V gene lookup returns CDR1 GTSNPN and CDR2 SVGIG (reference sequence). The CDR3 consists of 14 residues. V trimming: 0 bases; J trimming: 3 bases; junction bases outside the gene matches: 4. CDR3 amino acids: CAWSVLAGEETQYF. The CDR3, as DNA: TGTGCCTGGAGTGTACTTGCGGGGGAAGAGACCCAGTACTTC.

The chain links TRBV4-1 to TRBJ1-1; a possible D gene is TRBD1 (5 bases). The CDR3 runs 15 residues. With 3 bases removed from V and 3 bases from J, the gap between germline ends came to 14 bases. Germline V gene sequence: CDR1 MGHRA, CDR2 YSYEKL. The CDR3 sequence: CASSHSDKADTEAFF. The CDR3 nucleotides are TGCGCCAGCAGCCACTCGGACAAGGCTGACACTGAAGCTTTCTTT.

The genes are TRBV10-3 and TRBJ1-4; TRBD1 aligns across 7 bases. The length of the CDR3 is 13 residues. Looked up from germline, CDR1 is ENHRY and CDR2 is SYGVKD. V lost 10 bases, J lost 3 bases, and 5 bases stayed unmatched. CDR3 in DNA: TGTGCCACCAACAGGGGTTCTAATGAAAAACTGTTTTTT. This encodes CATNRGSNEKLFF.

In its sample, this clone was seen once. The V gene is TRBV4-2, the J gene TRBJ1-6, with D maybe TRBD1 (6 bases). This CDR3 spans 18 amino acids. Per germline, CDR1 LGHNA and CDR2 YNFKEQ. Trimming pared 2 bases from V and 0 bases from J, leaving 14 bases between. CDR3 DNA: TGTGCCAGCAGCCAATTTGGCGACAGGAGCTCCTATAATTCACCCCTCCACTTT. Its protein is CASSQFGDRSSYNSPLHF.

The V gene is TRBV6-2 or TRBV6-3, the J gene TRBJ1-5, with D perhaps matching TRBD1 (6 bases). The CDR3 is made up of 16 amino acids. V was cut by 3 bases and J by 2 bases, with 14 bases left in between. From germline, CDR1 is MNHEY and CDR2 SVGEGT. DNA of the CDR3: TGTGCCAGCAGTTATTGGGGGAGGGGGGGCAATCAGCCCCAGCATTTT. Amino acids: CASSYWGRGGNQPQHF.

The chain joins TRBV5-6 to TRBJ2-7; D is uncertain. Germline CDR1 SGHDT, CDR2 YYEEEE. The CDR3 has 14 residues. V lost 4 bases and J 2 bases, leaving 13 bases between the germline ends. CDR3 coding DNA: TGTGCCAGCAGCAGCGCTCTGCGGCCCTACGAGCAGTACTTC. Protein product: CASSSALRPYEQYF.

The CDR3 sequence: CASSFSLQGYNEQFF. The DNA for the CDR3 is TGTGCCAGCAGCTTTAGCCTACAGGGCTACAATGAGCAGTTCTTC. The J gene is TRBJ2-1, the V gene TRBV7-8, with TRBD1 as a possible D gene (6 bases). Germline loops: CDR1 SGHVS, CDR2 FQNEAQ. V lost 3 bases and J lost 3, with 12 bases in between. The CDR3 spans 15 residues. The full variable domain, completed using reference TRBV7-8 and TRBJ2-1, is GAGVSQSPRYKVAKRGQDVALRCDPISGHVSLFWYQQALGQGPEFLTYFQNEAQLDKSGLPSDRFFAERPEGSVSTLKIQRTQQEDSAVYLCASSFSLQGYNEQFFGPGTRLTVL.

The gene calls are TRBV6-2 or TRBV6-3 and TRBJ1-1; 8 bases are shared with TRBD1. There are 17 residues in the CDR3. Germline lookup yields CDR1 MNHEY and CDR2 SVGEGT. The J segment lost 3 bases and the V segment lost 2 bases, leaving 11 bases of the junction unmatched. The CDR3 reads CASSYQTGVGGDTEAFF. CDR3 coding DNA: TGTGCCAGCAGTTACCAGACAGGGGTAGGAGGTGACACTGAAGCTTTCTTT.

This chain joins TRBV4-3 and TRBJ2-4, with 7 bases that match TRBD1. Germline loops: CDR1 LGHNA, CDR2 YSLEER. This CDR3 has 15 residues. With 2 bases clipped from V and 5 bases from J, the junction kept 6 bases outside the gene matches. CDR3 protein: CASSQNRDRQNIQYF. In DNA form, the CDR3 reads TGCGCCAGCAGCCAAAACCGGGACAGACAAAACATTCAGTACTTC.

This chain uses TRBV6-4 with TRBJ2-3, with TRBD2 as a possible D gene (5 bases). The germline V and J ends were trimmed by 3 bases and 6 bases, with 16 bases remaining between them. Germline V CDR1 and CDR2: MRHNA, SNTAGT. The CDR3 is 15 residues long. The CDR3 DNA sequence: TGTGCCAGCAGTGAAGTAGGAGGTGCCCAGGATACGCAGTATTTT. This gives the protein CASSEVGGAQDTQYF.

This chain links TRBV15 with TRBJ1-4; the D gene is possibly TRBD1 (5 bases). The CDR3 contains 15 residues. Trimming stripped 1 base from V and 3 bases from J, with 9 bases between. Germline V CDR1 and CDR2: LNHNV, YYDKDF (reference sequence). DNA of the CDR3: TGTGCCACCAGCAGAGGGGCAGGGCCTAATGAAAAACTGTTTTTT. Residues: CATSRGAGPNEKLFF.

The chain combines TRBV4-1 with TRBJ1-2; 11 positions agree with TRBD1. The J segment lost 4 bases and the V segment lost 0 bases, leaving 7 bases of the junction unmatched. CDR3 length: 17 residues. Germline loops: CDR1 MGHRA, CDR2 YSYEKL. CDR3 nucleotide sequence: TGCGCCAGCAGCCAAGAGGGACAGGGGGAGGGGGGCTATGGCTACACCTTC. This gives the protein CASSQEGQGEGGYGYTF.

The genes are TRBV27 and TRBJ2-1; D is undetermined. Per the germline V gene, CDR1 is MNHEY and CDR2 is SMNVEV (reference sequence). Deletions cut 2 bases from V and 5 bases from J, with 7 bases between. CDR3 length equals 13 residues. CDR3 sequence: CASSLGLNNEQFF. CDR3 DNA sequence: TGTGCCAGCAGTTTAGGGCTAAACAATGAGCAGTTCTTC.

The chain links TRBV19 to TRBJ2-7; 7 positions agree with TRBD1. Trimming at V came to 5 bases and at J to 5 bases, leaving 12 bases not matched to a gene. CDR1 LNHDA and CDR2 SQIVND come from the germline V gene (reference sequence). The CDR3 is made up of 15 amino acids. CDR3 DNA: TGTGCCAGTAGTTTCCAAAGGACAGGTAACCACGAGCAGTACTTC. Its protein is CASSFQRTGNHEQYF.

V and J are TRBV4-2 and TRBJ1-2; D not resolved. Germline CDR1 reads LGHNA; CDR2 reads YNFKEQ. The germline V and J ends were trimmed by 2 bases and 6 bases, with 19 bases remaining between them. This CDR3 comprises 16 residues. CDR3 sequence: CASSQIRAGTFDGYTF. The CDR3 DNA reads as TGTGCCAGCAGCCAAATTAGGGCGGGAACATTTGATGGCTACACCTTC.